These T cell receptor beta chains were read from a single sample in a study of T cells of healthy individuals. TCRdb called the 5' RACE reads again in MiXCR, with one record for every CDR3 protein. The sample has more than 85,000 distinct CDR3 sequences, under 20% seen once. The origin of the receptors is a human donor in good health. CDR3s include the opening cysteine and the closing phenylalanine or tryptophan. The D gene is left open where the match is weak. A row's size may be missing; if present it is once, few, many or a size class.

j_call d_call v_call clone_size cdr3_nt cdr3_aa
TRBJ2-3 TRBD1 TRBV6-1 . TGTGCCAGCAGTGAAAATTTCGGAAGGGGGCTTGCGGGCACAGATACGCAGTATTTT CASSENFGRGLAGTDTQYF
TRBJ2-3 TRBD2 TRBV20-1 . TGCAGTGCTCCGGTAGCGGGGGGGCCTGATACGCAGTATTTT CSAPVAGGPDTQYF
TRBJ1-2 . TRBV5-1 few TGCGCCAGCAGCACATCCCCGGGCGATGGCTACACCTTC CASSTSPGDGYTF
TRBJ2-7 . TRBV6-5 few TGTGCCAGCAGCCGAACAGGATCCTACGAGCAGTACTTC CASSRTGSYEQYF
TRBJ2-7 . TRBV7-9 few TGTGCCAGCAGCTTAGATTCGAAGGGGGATTTCTACGAGCAGTACTTC CASSLDSKGDFYEQYF
TRBJ1-6 TRBD1 TRBV6-6 few TGTGCCAGCAGTTATGGACAGGGAACGAATTCACCCCTCCACTTT CASSYGQGTNSPLHF
TRBJ1-1 . TRBV20-1 . TGCAGTGCTACGGTTGGCACGAACACTGAAGCTTTCTTT CSATVGTNTEAFF
TRBJ2-1 . TRBV11-3 many TGTGCCAGCAACATACTAGGGGTGGTAGATGGACAAAACGCCCATGAGCAGTTCTTC CASNILGVVDGQNAHEQFF
TRBJ2-7 TRBD2 TRBV20-1 few TGCAGTGCTAGGGGACTAGCGGGCGCCTACGAGCAGTACTTC CSARGLAGAYEQYF
TRBJ2-7 TRBD2 TRBV12-3/TRBV12-4 . TGTGCCAGCAGTTTAGAGGCTAGCGGGCTGGACGAGCAGTACTTC CASSLEASGLDEQYF
TRBJ2-1 . TRBV30 once TGTGCCTGGAGTAGGAGTGGCAATGAGCAGTTCTTC CAWSRSGNEQFF
TRBJ2-7 . TRBV5-1 many TGCGCCAGCAGACTGGAGACCGGGCCCTACGAGCAGTACTTC CASRLETGPYEQYF
TRBJ1-1 . TRBV28 many TGTGCCAGCAGTCCTCTGGACAGATTGAACACTGAAGCTTTCTTT CASSPLDRLNTEAFF
TRBJ1-1 . TRBV18 . TGTGCCAGCTCACCATCTCGAACTCAGACGGGAACTGAAGCTTTCTTT CASSPSRTQTGTEAFF
TRBJ2-7 TRBD1 TRBV7-8 . TGTGCCAGCAGCCCGACAGGGGCCCACTACGAGCAGTACTTC CASSPTGAHYEQYF
TRBJ1-3 . TRBV2 . TGTGCCAGCAAGGAGGGATCCCCTGGAAACACCATATATTTT CASKEGSPGNTIYF
TRBJ2-3 TRBD2 TRBV24-1 few TGTGCCACCAGTGACTTAGCGGGAGGGCCCCCAGATACGCAGTATTTT CATSDLAGGPPDTQYF
TRBJ1-1 . TRBV6-5 . TGTGCCAGCATTCCCCCTGAGGGCCCAGTGGCTTTCTTT CASIPPEGPVAFF
TRBJ1-6 TRBD1 TRBV7-8 . TGTGCCAGCAGCTCAACGACAGGGCGGGCCCTCCACTTT CASSSTTGRALHF
TRBJ1-4 . TRBV6-5 . TGTGCCAGCAGTTACACTCCAGGGGAAAAACTGTTTTTT CASSYTPGEKLFF
TRBJ1-1 . TRBV5-1 many TGCGCCAGCAGCTTGGTGGGGGACACTGAAGCTTTCTTT CASSLVGDTEAFF
TRBJ2-3 . TRBV9 many TGTGCCAGCAGCGTAGATCCAGCGGGAGATACGCAGTATTTT CASSVDPAGDTQYF
TRBJ1-4 TRBD1 TRBV20-1 many TGCAGTGCTAGATGGACAGGGGTTGAAAAACTGTTTTTT CSARWTGVEKLFF
TRBJ2-5 TRBD2 TRBV7-2 few TGTGCCAGCAGCTACCAGTTAGCGGGGCAAGAGACCCAGTACTTC CASSYQLAGQETQYF